This note documents a single T cell receptor beta chain sequence. Its antigen remains unidentified. It was with 60 Vbeta and 13 Jbeta primers that the PCR ran. TCRdb keeps only in-frame clones here, not all; method: immunoSEQ multiplex PCR. Of 250,000 or so clones in the sample, 92% were seen once. The sample is drawn from a study of cytomegalovirus exposure and HLA in healthy donors. Whole-study findings and limits: The authors listed around 150 TCR beta chains as cytomegalovirus-associated. A later analysis, which compared TCR beta chains of equal frequency, found the HLA-associated ones more clonally expanded.

Healthy individuals who donated bone marrow served as the donors. The CDR3 is 15 residues long. Trimming took 8 bases from V and 1 from J; bases not matched to a gene: 4. CDR1 is SNHLY and CDR2 is FYNNEI in the germline V gene. This TCR derives from a girl aged 2 to 9 in good health and CMV-seronegative. The chain carries TRBV2 and TRBJ2-1; TRBD2 aligns across 11 bases. The sample comprised PBMCs. As DNA, the CDR3 is TGTGCCAGCTCCTTAGCGGGAGGGTCCTACAATGAGCAGTTCTTC. Translating gives CASSLAGGSYNEQFF. Complete variable domain (other parts from reference TRBV2 and TRBJ2-1): EPEVTQTPSHQVTQMGQEVILRCVPISNHLYFYWYRQILGQKVEFLVSFYNNEISEKSEIFDDQFSVERPDGSNFTLKIRSTKLEDSAMYFCASSLAGGSYNEQFFGPGTRLTVL.